This T cell receptor (beta chain) was captured by sequencing in a study of blood T cell repertoires in COVID-19. Overall study: Acute-phase and convalescent COVID-19 samples originated in the United States, Italy and Spain. Sources were T cells, B-cell-depleted T cells, or PBMCs; the material itself was cDNA or gDNA.

In the original analysis: Amplification from reference gene primers served as the basis for estimated nucleated cell counts. TCRdb keeps only in-frame clones here, not all; method: immunoSEQ multiplex PCR. V and J calls and clone size are as listed in that table; D and trimming were resolved from the DNA. The profile covers a few hundred thousand clones, with about 93% appearing a single time and 6.5% to 8% taken by the ten largest. Unmatched junction bases numbered 3, after V lost 0 bases and J lost 5 bases. Germline CDR1 and CDR2: SGHVS and FQNEAQ. CDR3 size: 15 residues. During active infection, Seattle patients enrolled and were then monitored through disease.

The receptor comes from a woman aged 25-40 years with COVID-19, enrolled during active disease. The sequenced material came from peripheral blood. The J gene is TRBJ2-7, the V gene TRBV7-8, with TRBD2 matching over 11 bases. This CDR3 is CASSLAATSGNEQYF. The CDR3 DNA reads as TGTGCCAGCAGCTTAGCCGCGACTAGCGGGAACGAGCAGTACTTC.